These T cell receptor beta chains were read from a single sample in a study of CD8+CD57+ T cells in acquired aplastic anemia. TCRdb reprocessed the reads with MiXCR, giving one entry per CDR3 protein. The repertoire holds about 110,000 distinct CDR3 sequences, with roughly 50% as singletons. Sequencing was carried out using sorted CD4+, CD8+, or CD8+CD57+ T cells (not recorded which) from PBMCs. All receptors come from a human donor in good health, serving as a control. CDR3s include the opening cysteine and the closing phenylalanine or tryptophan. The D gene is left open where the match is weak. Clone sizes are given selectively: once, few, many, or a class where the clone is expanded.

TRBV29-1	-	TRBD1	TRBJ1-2	CSVPRTGEYGYTF	TGCAGCGTACCAAGGACAGGCGAATATGGCTACACCTTC
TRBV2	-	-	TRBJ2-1	CASTGFVSGSYNEQFF	TGTGCCAGCACAGGATTTGTGAGCGGTTCCTACAATGAGCAGTTCTTC
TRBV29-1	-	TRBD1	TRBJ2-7	CSDRQGRDEQYF	TGCAGCGACAGACAGGGAAGGGACGAGCAGTACTTC
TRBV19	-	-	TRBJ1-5	CASRHRENNQPQHF	TGTGCCAGTAGGCACAGGGAGAACAATCAGCCCCAGCATTTT
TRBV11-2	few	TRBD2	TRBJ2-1	CASSWEGLRGTNEQFF	TGTGCCAGCAGCTGGGAGGGACTTAGGGGTACTAATGAGCAGTTCTTC
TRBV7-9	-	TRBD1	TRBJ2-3	CASSSGTGDHTDTQYF	TGTGCCAGCAGCTCCGGGACAGGGGATCACACAGATACGCAGTATTTT
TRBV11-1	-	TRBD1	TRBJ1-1	CASIPGGQGARAEAFF	TGTGCCAGCATCCCCGGTGGGCAGGGGGCCCGGGCTGAAGCTTTCTTT
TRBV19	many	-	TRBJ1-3	CASSSRGYGNTIYF	TGTGCCAGTAGCTCAAGGGGTTACGGAAACACCATATATTTT
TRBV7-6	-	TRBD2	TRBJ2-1	CASSLAPSGLVEQFF	TGTGCCAGCAGCTTAGCACCTAGCGGCCTTGTGGAGCAGTTCTTC
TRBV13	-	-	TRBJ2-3	CASSSGVGAGYTQYF	TGTGCCAGCAGCAGCGGGGTGGGGGCCGGATATACGCAGTATTTC
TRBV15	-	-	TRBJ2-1	CATSGSSYNEQFF	TGTGCCACCAGCGGGAGTTCCTACAATGAGCAGTTCTTC
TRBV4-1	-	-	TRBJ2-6	CASSQIGRANVLTF	TGCGCCAGCAGCCAGATTGGTCGGGCCAACGTCCTGACTTTC
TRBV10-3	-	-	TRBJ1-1	CAISGGDGMTEAFF	TGTGCCATTAGTGGTGGGGACGGGATGACTGAAGCTTTCTTT
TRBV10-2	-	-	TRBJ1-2	CASSGQGVGGYTF	TGCGCCAGCAGTGGGCAAGGGGTGGGTGGCTACACCTTC
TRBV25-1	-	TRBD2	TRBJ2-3	CASSDYGSGVSTDTQYF	TGTGCCAGCAGTGATTACGGTAGCGGGGTTAGCACAGATACGCAGTATTTT
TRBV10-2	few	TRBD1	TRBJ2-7	CASSEVTGGTIYEQYF	TGCGCCAGCAGTGAGGTGACAGGGGGCACTATCTACGAGCAGTACTTC
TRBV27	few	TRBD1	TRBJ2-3	CASSLYLQGLDTQYF	TGTGCCAGCAGTTTATACCTACAGGGGTTGGATACGCAGTATTTT
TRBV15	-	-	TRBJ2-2	CATSREATGPNTGELFF	TGTGCCACCAGCAGAGAAGCTACAGGCCCGAACACCGGGGAGCTGTTTTTT
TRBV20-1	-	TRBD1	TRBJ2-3	CSATRDSSTDTQYF	TGCAGTGCTACCCGGGACAGTAGCACAGATACGCAGTATTTT
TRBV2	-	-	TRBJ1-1	CASSQGGVDTEAFF	TGTGCCAGCAGCCAAGGCGGGGTTGACACTGAAGCTTTCTTT
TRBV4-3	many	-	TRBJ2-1	CASSQELLSGEQFF	TGCGCCAGCAGCCAAGAGTTGTTGAGTGGCGAGCAGTTCTTC
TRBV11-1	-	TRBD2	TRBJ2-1	CASSLGLAGVRDEQFF	TGTGCCAGCAGCTTGGGACTAGCGGGGGTTAGGGATGAGCAGTTCTTC
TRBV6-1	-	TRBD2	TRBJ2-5	CAIRRGLAEGETQYF	TGTGCCATCAGGAGAGGACTAGCGGAAGGAGAGACCCAGTACTTC
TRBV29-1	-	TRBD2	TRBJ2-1	CSAVVGLAGDYEQFF	TGCAGTGCTGTAGTCGGACTAGCGGGGGATTATGAGCAGTTCTTC
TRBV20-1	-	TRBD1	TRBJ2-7	CSAPGQGAYEQYF	TGCAGTGCCCCGGGACAGGGGGCCTACGAGCAGTACTTC
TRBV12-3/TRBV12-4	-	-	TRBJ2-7	CASSLGQARYEQYF	TGTGCCAGCAGTTTAGGACAGGCGAGGTACGAGCAGTACTTC
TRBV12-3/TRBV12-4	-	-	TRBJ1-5	CASSGETGDGNQPQHF	TGTGCCAGCAGTGGGGAGACAGGCGACGGCAATCAGCCCCAGCATTTT
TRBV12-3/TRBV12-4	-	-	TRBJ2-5	CASSGQTRETQYF	TGTGCCAGCTCCGGACAGACCCGGGAGACCCAGTACTTC
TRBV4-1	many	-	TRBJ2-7	CASSQDWGSSYEQYF	TGCGCCAGCAGCCAAGACTGGGGGTCCTCCTACGAGCAGTACTTC
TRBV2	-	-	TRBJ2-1	CASRGTTKGNSYNEQFF	TGTGCCAGCAGGGGGACCACCAAGGGGAACTCCTACAATGAGCAGTTCTTC
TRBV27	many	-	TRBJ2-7	CASSLSSGTLSYEQYF	TGTGCCAGCAGTTTATCATCAGGGACCCTCTCCTACGAGCAGTACTTC
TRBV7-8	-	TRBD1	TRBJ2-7	CASSTLRTGGYEQYF	TGTGCCAGCAGCACATTACGGACAGGGGGCTACGAGCAGTACTTC
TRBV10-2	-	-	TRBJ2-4	CASSEIQLRNIQYF	TGCGCCAGCAGTGAGATACAGTTACGGAACATTCAGTACTTC
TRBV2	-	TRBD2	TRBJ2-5	CASSAPSGQETQYF	TGTGCCAGCAGTGCTCCTAGCGGGCAAGAGACCCAGTACTTC
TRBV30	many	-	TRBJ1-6	CAWSLTSPLHF	TGTGCCTGGAGTCTCACGTCACCCCTCCACTTT
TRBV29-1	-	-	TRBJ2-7	CSVESKGGNEQYF	TGCAGCGTTGAATCGAAAGGAGGGAACGAGCAGTACTTC
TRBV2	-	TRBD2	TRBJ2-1	CASLETSGGADEQFF	TGTGCCAGCCTGGAGACTAGCGGGGGGGCCGATGAGCAGTTCTTC
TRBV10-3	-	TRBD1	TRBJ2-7	CAIMTTGAYEQYF	TGTGCCATCATGACGACAGGGGCCTACGAGCAGTACTTC
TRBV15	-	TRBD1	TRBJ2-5	CATSNPGQGETQYF	TGTGCCACCAGCAATCCGGGACAGGGAGAGACCCAGTACTTC
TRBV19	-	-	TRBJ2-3	CASSIRGGDTDTQYF	TGTGCCAGTAGTATAAGGGGGGGTGACACAGATACGCAGTATTTT
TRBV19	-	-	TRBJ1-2	CASTQRGAGYGYTF	TGTGCCAGTACTCAACGCGGGGCCGGCTATGGCTACACCTTC
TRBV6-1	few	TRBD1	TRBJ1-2	CASSQAGQIGGYTF	TGTGCCAGCAGCCAAGCGGGACAGATCGGGGGCTACACCTTC
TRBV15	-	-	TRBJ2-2	CATGLNTGELFF	TGTGCCACCGGTCTTAACACCGGGGAGCTGTTTTTT
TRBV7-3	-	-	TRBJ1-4	CASSNPNGEKLFF	TGTGCCAGCAGTAATCCGAACGGAGAAAAACTGTTTTTT
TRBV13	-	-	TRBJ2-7	CASSFTGQGGQAYEQYF	TGTGCCAGCAGTTTTACGGGGCAGGGGGGTCAAGCCTACGAGCAGTACTTC
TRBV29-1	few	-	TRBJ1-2	CSVGPRAEGYTF	TGCAGCGTTGGGCCCAGGGCCGAGGGCTACACCTTC
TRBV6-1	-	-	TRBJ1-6	CASSVVGTHNSPLHF	TGTGCCAGCAGCGTAGTCGGGACCCATAATTCACCCCTCCACTTT
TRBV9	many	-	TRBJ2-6	CASSVEVIFSGANVLTF	TGTGCCAGCAGCGTAGAGGTCATCTTCTCTGGGGCCAACGTCCTGACTTTC
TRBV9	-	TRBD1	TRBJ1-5	CASSPGTGGDQPQHF	TGTGCCAGCAGCCCCGGGACAGGGGGCGATCAGCCCCAGCATTTT
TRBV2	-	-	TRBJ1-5	CASREGDQRNQPQHF	TGTGCCAGCAGGGAGGGGGATCAGCGCAATCAGCCCCAGCATTTT
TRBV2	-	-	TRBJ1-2	CASSTGTFYRYTF	TGTGCCAGCAGCACCGGGACATTCTATCGCTACACCTTC
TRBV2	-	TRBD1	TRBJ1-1	CASSDWDSMNTEAFF	TGTGCCAGCAGTGACTGGGACAGCATGAACACTGAAGCTTTCTTT
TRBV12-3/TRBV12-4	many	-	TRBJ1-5	CASSLSTGFQPQHF	TGTGCCAGCAGTTTATCGACGGGGTTTCAGCCCCAGCATTTT
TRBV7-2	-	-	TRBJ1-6	CASSLAGRGASPLHF	TGTGCCAGCAGCTTAGCTGGCAGGGGAGCCTCACCCCTCCACTTT
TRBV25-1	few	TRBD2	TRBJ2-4	CASRPLAGRGDIQYF	TGTGCCAGCAGGCCGCTAGCGGGCCGGGGCGACATTCAGTACTTC